This entry describes one T cell receptor beta chain. The sample originates from a study of blood T cell repertoires in COVID-19. The overall study: Italy, Spain and the United States were the sources of the convalescent and acute COVID-19 samples.

CDR3 length: 16 amino acids. The germline V gene encodes CDR1 SGHNT and CDR2 YYREEE (reference sequence). V was pared by 0 bases and J by 1 base, with 5 bases of the junction left unmatched. Original handling: The authors estimated nucleated cell counts from reference gene primer amplification. Assay: immunoSEQ multiplex PCR; the TCRdb copy retains only in-frame clones and omits some. Clone size and the V and J calls come from that table; the DNA yielded D and trimming. The sample contains 200,000 to 250,000 clones, around 84% of which appear only once. Specimen: PBMCs or T cells enriched from blood (not recorded which). The gene calls are TRBV5-4 and TRBJ2-5; 8 bases line up with TRBD2. The receptor comes from a woman between 40 and 55 years old with acute COVID-19. The CDR3: CASSLASRGGQETQYF. Written as DNA, the CDR3 is TGTGCCAGCAGCTTGGCCAGCCGGGGGGGCCAAGAGACCCAGTACTTC.